Below, 18 T cell receptor beta chains from the same sample are listed, as sequenced in a study of radiotherapy plus CTLA-4 blockade in lung cancer. Clones were sequenced by immunoSEQ multiplex PCR, and TCRdb holds only the in-frame ones, with some missing. This table has 35,000 to 55,000 clones, 60% to 80% appearing once. Sequencing was performed on peripheral blood, taken from a patient treated with radiotherapy plus ipilimumab. The receptors originated from a human donor with non-small cell lung cancer whose response to radiotherapy plus ipilimumab could not be evaluated.

This chain uses TRBV18 with TRBJ1-2; D remains ambiguous. CDR3 length: 15 residues. The ends were cut back, 3 bases at V and 8 bases at J, with 19 bases in the middle. Germline V gene sequence: CDR1 KGHSH, CDR2 LQKENI. The CDR3 DNA follows: TGTGCCAGCTCACCCCCGAGGGCGGCTGCGTTCGGCTACACCTTC. Translating it yields CASSPPRAAAFGYTF. Together with reference TRBV18 and TRBJ1-2, the CDR3 gives the full variable domain: NAGVMQNPRHLVRRRGQEARLRCSPMKGHSHVYWYRQLPEEGLKFMVYLQKENIIDESGMPKERFSAEFPKEGPSILRIQQVVRGDSAAYFCASSPPRAAAFGYTFGSGTRLTVV.

As for this clone: The same CDR3 arises from other DNA sequences in this sample as well. The chain joins TRBV6-5 to TRBJ2-7, with 9 positions matching TRBD2. CDR3 length equals 14 residues. The V and J ends lost 3 bases and 1 base, in that order; junction bases with no gene match: 1. Germline V gene sequence: CDR1 MNHEY, CDR2 SVGAGI. CDR3 region: CASSYTSGSYEQYF. In DNA, the CDR3 is TGTGCCAGCAGTTATACTAGCGGGTCCTACGAGCAGTACTTC.

This chain uses TRBV5-6 with TRBJ2-7; 9 bases line up with TRBD2. Germline V lookup: CDR1 SGHDT, CDR2 YYEEEE. CDR3 size: 16 residues. The V segment lost 4 bases and the J segment 4 bases; nucleotides outside the gene matches: 12. In nucleotides, the CDR3 is TGTGCCAGCAGCCTTCTGGCGGGGGGGCTTATTTACGAGCAGTACTTC. Its translation is CASSLLAGGLIYEQYF.

The chain has TRBV7-2 and TRBJ2-7; 7 bases are a match to TRBD2. In germline, CDR1 is SGHTA, CDR2 FQGNSA. The ends lost 6 bases at V and 1 base at J; junction bases unmatched: 6. The CDR3 is 14 residues long. The chain's CDR3 is CASRVASGSYEQYF. The CDR3 nucleotides are TGTGCCAGCAGAGTGGCTAGCGGTTCCTACGAGCAGTACTTC.

This clone appeared a single time. V and J are TRBV6-1 and TRBJ2-3; 16 bases fit TRBD2. Germline V CDR1 and CDR2: MNHNS, SASEGT. The CDR3 runs 15 residues. J was trimmed by 5 bases and V by 6 bases; bases with no gene match: 2. The CDR3 DNA sequence: TGTGCCAGCAGGGGACTAGCGGGGGGGCGAGATACGCAGTATTTT. Amino acids: CASRGLAGGRDTQYF.

The chain's CDR3 is CASSDRQGISYEQYF. CDR3 sequence (DNA): TGTGCCAGCAGTGATAGACAGGGGATCTCCTACGAGCAGTACTTC. The chain uses TRBV2 and TRBJ2-7; TRBD1 matches 8 bases. Germline assignment: CDR1 SNHLY and CDR2 FYNNEI. Trimming took 3 bases from V and 0 from J; bases not matched to a gene: 4. The CDR3 extends over 15 amino acids.

The CDR3 bases are TGCGCCAGCAGCTTGAGTGGGGGCGCTGGGTATGGATCACCCCTCCACTTT. The encoded protein is CASSLSGGAGYGSPLHF. V is TRBV5-1 and J is TRBJ1-6, with D perhaps matching TRBD1 (6 bases). The CDR3 runs to 17 residues. Trimming took 1 base from V and 10 from J, leaving 21 bases between them. Germline V gene data show CDR1 as SGHRS and CDR2 as YFSETQ.

The rearrangement uses TRBV18 and TRBJ1-4, with 10 bases that match TRBD1. This CDR3 is 16 amino acids long. The germline V gene has CDR1 KGHSH and CDR2 LQKENI. With V trimmed by 3 bases and J by 6 bases, 7 bases remained unmatched. The CDR3 DNA reads TGTGCCAGCTCACCCCTCGCCGGGACAGGGGATGAAAAACTGTTTTTT. This sequence encodes CASSPLAGTGDEKLFF. Full variable domain (outside the CDR3, taken from reference TRBV18 and TRBJ1-4): NAGVMQNPRHLVRRRGQEARLRCSPMKGHSHVYWYRQLPEEGLKFMVYLQKENIIDESGMPKERFSAEFPKEGPSILRIQQVVRGDSAAYFCASSPLAGTGDEKLFFGSGTQLSVL.

The chain carries TRBV28 and TRBJ2-3; TRBD2 agrees at 7 bases. The V and J ends lost 5 bases and 3 bases, in that order; junction bases with no gene match: 5. CDR1 is MDHEN and CDR2 is SYDVKM in the germline V gene. The CDR3 is 14 residues long. The CDR3 DNA sequence: TGTGCCAGCAGTCGAGCGGGAACAACAGATACGCAGTATTTT. Translated: CASSRAGTTDTQYF.

This sequence joins TRBV6-5 and TRBJ2-5; TRBD1 matches 9 bases. The DNA end is more similar to TRBJ2-7, so the J call may be wrong. Per the germline V gene, CDR1 is MNHEY and CDR2 is SVGAGI. This CDR3 comprises 14 residues. The CDR3 spells CASSTGTGLYEQYF. The DNA of the CDR3 is TGTGCCAGCAGTACGGGGACAGGGCTGTACGAGCAGTACTTC.

The genes are TRBV25-1 and TRBJ1-5, with a tentative D call TRBD1 (6 bases). The germline V and J ends were trimmed by 2 bases and 6 bases, with 11 bases remaining between them. The CDR3 totals 14 residues. From germline, CDR1 is MGHDK and CDR2 SYGVNS. The DNA of the CDR3 is TGTGCCAGCAGTGAAGGGGGCGCAGGTCAGCCCCAGCATTTT. Its translation: CASSEGGAGQPQHF.

This sequence joins TRBV6-1 and TRBJ1-1; D might be TRBD1 (6 bases). Trimming cost V 4 bases and J 4 bases, with 10 bases left between them. The CDR3 has 13 amino acids. Germline V gene sequence: CDR1 MNHNS, CDR2 SASEGT. In DNA form, the CDR3 reads TGTGCCAGCAGTGTACAGGGAACCACTGAAGCTTTCTTT. Translating gives CASSVQGTTEAFF.

The chain is built from TRBV5-6 and TRBJ2-3; 9 bases line up with TRBD1. Germline assignment: CDR1 SGHDT and CDR2 YYEEEE. The junction had 3 bases not matched to a gene; V was cut back by 4 bases and J by 0 bases. This CDR3 spans 15 amino acids. The CDR3 reads CASSTQGASTDTQYF. CDR3 in DNA: TGTGCCAGCAGCACACAGGGGGCTAGCACAGATACGCAGTATTTT.

This chain uses TRBV5-6 with TRBJ2-5; perhaps TRBD1 as D (6 bases). Trimming stripped 0 bases from V and 8 bases from J, with 8 bases between. The V gene's germline CDR1 is SGHDT and CDR2 YYEEEE. This CDR3 is built from 12 residues. As DNA, the CDR3 is TGTGCCAGCAGCTTGGAGGGGGTTACCCAGTACTTC. Protein: CASSLEGVTQYF.

This clone was picked up one time. A read error may produce the germline difference seen at one junction end. Other DNA sequences within the sample encode an identical CDR3. The chain uses TRBV2 and TRBJ1-5; TRBD1 is a possible D gene (6 bases). The CDR3 contains 14 residues. Germline V gene sequence: CDR1 SNHLY, CDR2 FYNNEI. The CDR3 nucleotides read TGTGCCAGCAGCGAAGCAACAGGGCGCCAGCCCCAGCATTTT. Amino acid sequence: CASSEATGRQPQHF. Filled out from reference TRBV2 and TRBJ1-5, the complete variable domain reads EPEVTQTPSHQVTQMGQEVILRCVPISNHLYFYWYRQILGQKVEFLVSFYNNEISEKSEIFDDQFSVERPDGSNFTLKIRSTKLEDSAMYFCASSEATGRQPQHFGDGTRLSIL.

This sequence joins TRBV4-2 and TRBJ1-1; D remains unclear. Germline assignment: CDR1 LGHNA and CDR2 YNFKEQ. This CDR3 comprises 15 residues. V was clipped by 0 bases and J by 4 bases, with 12 bases between them. The DNA for the CDR3 is TGTGCCAGCAGCCAAGATCAATCGGGTTCCACTGAAGCTTTCTTT. Translation gives CASSQDQSGSTEAFF.

This clone was observed a handful of times. This chain links TRBV4-2 with TRBJ1-2, with 9 bases identical to TRBD1. From germline, CDR1 is LGHNA and CDR2 YNFKEQ. V was pared by 3 bases and J by 4 bases, with 9 bases of the junction left unmatched. The CDR3 loop spans 16 amino acids. CDR3 nucleotides: TGTGCCAGCAGCCACCTCGGGACAGGGAGTTTCTATGGCTACACCTTC. This codes for CASSHLGTGSFYGYTF.

The chain has TRBV4-3 and TRBJ2-3; tentatively, D is TRBD1 (5 bases). Germline V lookup: CDR1 LGHNA, CDR2 YSLEER. V was clipped by 4 bases and J by 1 base, with 15 bases between them. The CDR3 runs 16 residues. CDR3 loop: CASSLGLLIRTDTQYF. The CDR3 region has the DNA TGCGCCAGCAGCCTGGGGCTTCTGATCCGCACAGATACGCAGTATTTT.